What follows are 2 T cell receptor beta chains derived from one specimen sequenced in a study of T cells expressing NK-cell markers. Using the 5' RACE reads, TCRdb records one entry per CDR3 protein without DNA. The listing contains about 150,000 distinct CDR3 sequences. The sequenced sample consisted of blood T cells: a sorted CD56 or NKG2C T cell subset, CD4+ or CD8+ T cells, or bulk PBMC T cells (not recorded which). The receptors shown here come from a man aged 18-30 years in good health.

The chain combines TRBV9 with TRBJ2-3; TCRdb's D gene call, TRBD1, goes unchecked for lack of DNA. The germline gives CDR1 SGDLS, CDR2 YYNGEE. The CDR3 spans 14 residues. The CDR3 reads CASSSSRGIDTQYF.

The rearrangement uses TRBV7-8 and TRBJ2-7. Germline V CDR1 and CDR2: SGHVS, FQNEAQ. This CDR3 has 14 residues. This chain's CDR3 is CASSLVGRSYEQYF.